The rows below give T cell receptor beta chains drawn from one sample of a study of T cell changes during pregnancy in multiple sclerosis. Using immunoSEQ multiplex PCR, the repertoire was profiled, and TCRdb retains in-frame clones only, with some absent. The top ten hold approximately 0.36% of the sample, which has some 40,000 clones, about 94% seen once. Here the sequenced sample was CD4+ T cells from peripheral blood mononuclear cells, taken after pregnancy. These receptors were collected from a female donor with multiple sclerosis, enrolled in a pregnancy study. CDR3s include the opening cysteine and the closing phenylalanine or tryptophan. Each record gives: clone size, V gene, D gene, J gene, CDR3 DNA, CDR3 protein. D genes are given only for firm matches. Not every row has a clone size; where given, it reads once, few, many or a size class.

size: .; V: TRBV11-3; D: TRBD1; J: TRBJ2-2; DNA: TGTGCCAGCAGCCCATTGACAGGGGGCACCGGGGAGCTGTTTTTT; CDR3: CASSPLTGGTGELFF
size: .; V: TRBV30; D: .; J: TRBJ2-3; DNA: TGTGCCTGGAAGTCGGACTCAACTAGCACAGATACGCAGTATTTT; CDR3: CAWKSDSTSTDTQYF
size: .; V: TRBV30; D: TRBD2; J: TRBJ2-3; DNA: TGTGCCTGGAGTGTAGGGCTAGCGGGGGCCGATACGCAGTATTTT; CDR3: CAWSVGLAGADTQYF
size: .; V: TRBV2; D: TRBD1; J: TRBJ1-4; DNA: TGTGCCAGCCGTGCCGGGACAGGGGGTATAGAAAAACTGTTTTTT; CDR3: CASRAGTGGIEKLFF
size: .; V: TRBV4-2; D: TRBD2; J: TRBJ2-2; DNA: TGTGCCAGCAGCCGTAGACTAGCGGAAATCCTTCCACAGGGCACCGGGGAGCTGTTTTTT; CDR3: CASSRRLAEILPQGTGELFF
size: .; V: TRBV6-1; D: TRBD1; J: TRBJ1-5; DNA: TGTGCCAGCAGTGGAACCCCTGGACAGGATGAAACACTCCGCAATCAGCCCCAGCATTTT; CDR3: CASSGTPGQDETLRNQPQHF
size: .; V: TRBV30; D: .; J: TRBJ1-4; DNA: TGTGCCTGGAGTGTACTGGGGGCCGGGATTAATGAAAAACTGTTTTTT; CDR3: CAWSVLGAGINEKLFF
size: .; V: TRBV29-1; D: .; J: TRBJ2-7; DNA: TGCAGCGTTGAACTCGGGTACGAGCAGTACTTC; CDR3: CSVELGYEQYF
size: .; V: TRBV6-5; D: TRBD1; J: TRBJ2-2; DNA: TGTGCCAGCAGCCTACAGGGGGCCACCGGGGAGCTGTTTTTT; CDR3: CASSLQGATGELFF
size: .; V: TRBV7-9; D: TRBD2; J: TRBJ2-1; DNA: TGTGCCAGCCGGACTAGCGGAAGCTACAATGAGCAGTTCTTC; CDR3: CASRTSGSYNEQFF
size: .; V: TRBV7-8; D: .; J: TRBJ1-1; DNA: TGTGCCAGCAACGTTAAAACAGGGAGTACGCGCACTGAAGCTTTCTTT; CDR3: CASNVKTGSTRTEAFF
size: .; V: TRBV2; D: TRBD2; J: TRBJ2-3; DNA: TGTGCCAGGTCGACTAGCGGGACAGATACGCAGTATTTT; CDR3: CARSTSGTDTQYF
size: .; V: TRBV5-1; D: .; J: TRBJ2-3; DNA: TGCGCCAGCAGCTCGTCTTTCACAGATACGCAGTATTTT; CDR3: CASSSSFTDTQYF
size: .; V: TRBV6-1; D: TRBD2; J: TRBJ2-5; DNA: TGTGCCACCCGGGGGGGTAACGGAGAGACCCAGTACTTC; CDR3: CATRGGNGETQYF
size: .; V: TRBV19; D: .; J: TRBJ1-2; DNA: TGTGCCAGTAGTATTAATGTGGCAGGGCTCTATGGCTACACCTTC; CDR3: CASSINVAGLYGYTF
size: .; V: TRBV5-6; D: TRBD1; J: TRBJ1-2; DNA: TGTGCCAGCAGCCGCAGGGGGCTCGGTTATGGCTACACCTTC; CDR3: CASSRRGLGYGYTF
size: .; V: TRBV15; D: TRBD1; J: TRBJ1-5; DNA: TGTGCCACCAGCAGAGACCGACAGGGGAATCAGCCCCAGCATTTT; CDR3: CATSRDRQGNQPQHF
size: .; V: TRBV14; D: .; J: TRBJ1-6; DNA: TGTGCCAGCAGCCAACCGGCAGGCTCGAATTCACCCCTCCACTTT; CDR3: CASSQPAGSNSPLHF
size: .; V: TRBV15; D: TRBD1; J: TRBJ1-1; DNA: TGTGCCACCAGCAGGGGGACAGGGAGAGAAGCTTTCTTT; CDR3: CATSRGTGREAFF
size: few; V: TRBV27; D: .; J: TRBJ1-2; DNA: TGTGCCAGCAGAAACAGGGTGGGCTATGGCTACACCTTC; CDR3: CASRNRVGYGYTF
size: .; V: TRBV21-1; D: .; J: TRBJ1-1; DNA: TGTGCCAGCAGCAATCAGCTGGGGGCGGGCACTGAAGCTTTCTTT; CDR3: CASSNQLGAGTEAFF
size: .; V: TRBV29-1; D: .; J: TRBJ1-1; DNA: TGCAGCGTTGGTGGGGGGACTGAAGCTTTCTTT; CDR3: CSVGGGTEAFF
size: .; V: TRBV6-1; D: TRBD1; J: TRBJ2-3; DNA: TGTGCCAGCAGTCGGGACAGGGCCACAGATACGCAGTATTTT; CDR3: CASSRDRATDTQYF
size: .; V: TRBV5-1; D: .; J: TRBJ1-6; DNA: TGCGCCAGCAGCTTGGAGGGGAAACTGTTGGCTTCACCCCTCCACTTT; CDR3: CASSLEGKLLASPLHF
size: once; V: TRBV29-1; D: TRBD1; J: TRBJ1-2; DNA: TGCAGCGTTAGGGACAGAGCTAACTATGGCTACACCTTC; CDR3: CSVRDRANYGYTF
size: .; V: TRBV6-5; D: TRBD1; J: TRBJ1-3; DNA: TGTGCCACCAGACAGGGGTCGACTGGAAACACCATATATTTT; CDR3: CATRQGSTGNTIYF
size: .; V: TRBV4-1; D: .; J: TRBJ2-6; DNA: TGCGCCAGCAGACAAGGCCAGGGTTCTGGGGCCAACGTCCTGACTTTC; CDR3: CASRQGQGSGANVLTF
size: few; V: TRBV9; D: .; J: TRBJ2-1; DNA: TGTGCCAGCAGCGTAGGTAGCTATAATGAGCAGTTCTTC; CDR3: CASSVGSYNEQFF
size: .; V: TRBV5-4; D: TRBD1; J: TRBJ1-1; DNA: TGTGCCAGCAGCTTTCCGGGACAGGGGAATCGTGCTTTCTTT; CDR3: CASSFPGQGNRAFF
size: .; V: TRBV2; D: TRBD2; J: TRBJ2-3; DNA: TGTGCCAGCAGTGAAGCGGGGCGGGGGGGGGCAGATACGCAGTATTTT; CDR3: CASSEAGRGGADTQYF
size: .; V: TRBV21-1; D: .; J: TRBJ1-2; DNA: TGTGCCATGCAAAGGGAGGGCTACACCTTC; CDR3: CAMQREGYTF
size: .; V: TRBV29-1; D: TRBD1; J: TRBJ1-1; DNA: TGCAGCGTTGATGGCCAGGGCAGGGGGCGACACGCTGAAGCTTTCTTT; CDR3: CSVDGQGRGRHAEAFF
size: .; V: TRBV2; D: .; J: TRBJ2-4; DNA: TGTGCCAGCACAGGGCAGGGTAGGAACATTCAGTACTTC; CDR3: CASTGQGRNIQYF
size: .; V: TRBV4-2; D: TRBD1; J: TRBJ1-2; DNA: TGTGCCAGCAGCCAAGATGGTGGGCAGGGGGTTATCTTTGGGAGCTACACCTTC; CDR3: CASSQDGGQGVIFGSYTF
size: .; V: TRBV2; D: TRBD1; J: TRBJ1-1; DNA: TGTGCCAGCAGTGCTACAGGGGGGAACACTGAAGCTTTCTTT; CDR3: CASSATGGNTEAFF
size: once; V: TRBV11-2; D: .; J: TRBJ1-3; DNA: TGTGCCAGCAGCCATCGCTGGAGGCAGAGCTCTGGAAACACCATATATTTT; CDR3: CASSHRWRQSSGNTIYF
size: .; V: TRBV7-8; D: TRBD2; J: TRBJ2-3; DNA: TGTGCCAGCAGCTTAGGTAGCGGGGGGAGGACAGATACGCAGTATTTT; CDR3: CASSLGSGGRTDTQYF
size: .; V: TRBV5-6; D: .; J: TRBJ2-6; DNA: TGTGCCAGCAGCGGTGGGGTGTCGGAGGGTTCAGGGGCCAACGTCCTGACTTTC; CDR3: CASSGGVSEGSGANVLTF
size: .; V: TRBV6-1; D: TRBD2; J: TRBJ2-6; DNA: TGTGCCAGCAGTGAAATTAGCGGGACACACACCTCTGGGGCCAACGTCCTGACTTTC; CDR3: CASSEISGTHTSGANVLTF
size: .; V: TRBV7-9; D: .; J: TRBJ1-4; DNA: TGTGCCAGCAGCTTTTACAGGTTAACTAATGAAAAACTGTTTTTT; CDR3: CASSFYRLTNEKLFF